These 9 T cell receptor beta chains share one sample of origin, sequenced in a study of CD8 T cells in Susac syndrome. RNA, at about 0.45 to 1 ug, was reverse transcribed with random hexamers. MiXCR, run by TCRdb on the immunoSEQ multiplex PCR reads, gives a single entry per CDR3 protein. This table holds about 240,000 distinct CDR3 sequences, about 96% found once. The sequenced material came from CD4+ T cells from PBMCs. These receptors all come from a human donor with Susac syndrome.

The genes are TRBV20-1 and TRBJ2-3, with D perhaps matching TRBD2 (6 bases). V was trimmed by 4 bases and J by 2 bases, leaving 10 bases between them. Germline-derived CDR1 and CDR2 are DFQATT and SNEGSKA (reference sequence). The length of the CDR3 is 13 residues. DNA for the CDR3: TGCAGTGCTAACGGGGGAAACACAGATACGCAGTATTTT. The encoded protein is CSANGGNTDTQYF.

The chain has TRBV9 and TRBJ2-5; D call uncertain. From germline, CDR1 is SGDLS and CDR2 YYNGEE. This CDR3 spans 13 amino acids. With 1 base removed from V and 5 bases from J, the gap between germline ends came to 9 bases. The CDR3 spells CASSVTSRETQYF. CDR3 coding DNA: TGTGCCAGCAGCGTAACCTCTCGGGAGACCCAGTACTTC.

The sample holds a few counts of this clonotype. This chain connects TRBV14 to TRBJ1-5; D gene ambiguous. CDR1 and CDR2 from the germline V gene are SGHDN and FVKESK. V was pared by 1 base and J by 1 base, with 5 bases between. The CDR3 length is 14 residues. CDR3 loop: CASSQVGSNQPQHF. The CDR3 coding sequence is TGTGCCAGCAGCCAAGTCGGGAGCAATCAGCCCCAGCATTTT. Combining the CDR3 with reference TRBV14 and TRBJ1-5 gives the whole variable domain EAGVTQFPSHSVIEKGQTVTLRCDPISGHDNLYWYRRVMGKEIKFLLHFVKESKQDESGMPNNRFLAERTGGTYSTLKVQPAELEDSGVYFCASSQVGSNQPQHFGDGTRLSIL.

The chain is built from TRBV3-1 and TRBJ2-5; D is possibly TRBD2 (6 bases). Germline CDR1 LGHDT, CDR2 YNNKEL (reference sequence). There are 12 residues in the CDR3. V lost 10 bases, J lost 5 bases, and 14 bases lay in between. For the CDR3, the DNA is TGTGCCATCGGGAGCGGTGGGGAGACCCAGTACTTC. Its protein is CAIGSGGETQYF.

V and J are TRBV30 and TRBJ2-3; TRBD2 aligns across 8 bases. Germline lookup yields CDR1 GTSNPN and CDR2 SVGIG (reference sequence). The CDR3 covers 16 residues. After removal of 1 base from V and 6 bases from J, the junction contained 12 bases not matched to a gene. The CDR3 DNA reads TGTGCCTGGAGTGAAGGCTTAGCGGGACGTGCGGATACGCAGTATTTT. This encodes CAWSEGLAGRADTQYF.

The chain combines TRBV6-6 with TRBJ2-3, with a weak D call TRBD1 (7 bases). There are 15 residues in the CDR3. Trimming stripped 2 bases from V and 5 bases from J, with 14 bases between. The germline V gene encodes CDR1 MNHNY and CDR2 SVGAGI (reference sequence). The CDR3 spells CASSYQGGHRDTQYF. The CDR3 DNA reads TGTGCCAGCAGTTACCAGGGGGGCCACAGAGATACGCAGTATTTT.

The chain has TRBV5-4 and TRBJ1-2; possibly TRBD1 for D (5 bases). V was clipped by 0 bases and J by 4 bases, with 13 bases between them. Germline V gives CDR1 SGHNT, CDR2 YYREEE (reference sequence). The CDR3 is 15 residues long. CDR3 residues: CASSLEARGGYGYTF. The DNA of the CDR3 is TGTGCCAGCAGCTTGGAAGCCCGGGGGGGCTATGGCTACACCTTC.

CDR3 region: CASSVALTSYEQYF. For the CDR3, the DNA is TGTGCCAGCAGCGTAGCCCTAACTAGTTACGAGCAGTACTTC. V and J are TRBV9 and TRBJ2-7; D may be TRBD2 (5 bases). Per germline, CDR1 SGDLS and CDR2 YYNGEE. Trimming took off 0 bases at V and 4 bases at J, with 11 bases between the two ends. The CDR3 length is 14 residues.

The chain combines TRBV19 with TRBJ2-7, with 8 positions matching TRBD1. The germline V gene has CDR1 LNHDA and CDR2 SQIVND (reference sequence). CDR3 length: 15 amino acids. V trimming: 4 bases; J trimming: 2 bases; junction bases outside the gene matches: 7. The CDR3 DNA is TGTGCCAGTAGTAGTCTCCCCAGGGGGCCCTACGAGCAGTACTTC. As protein: CASSSLPRGPYEQYF.